This T cell receptor (beta chain) is from a study of cytomegalovirus exposure and HLA in healthy donors. Study-wide results and caveats: The listing of 150 or so TCR beta chains classed them as cytomegalovirus-associated. Differences between HLA loci emerged in a later analysis of TCR association rates, with DRB1 most and HLA-C fewest.

60 Vbeta and 13 Jbeta primers were used in PCR. Clones were sequenced by immunoSEQ multiplex PCR, and TCRdb holds only the in-frame ones, with some missing. The profile shows 200,000 to 300,000 clones, 84% of them singletons. Turning to this clone: As yet, its antigen is unknown.

Germline V gives CDR1 SGHRS, CDR2 YFSETQ. This CDR3 has 18 amino acids. Trimming at V came to 4 bases and at J to 5 bases, leaving 14 bases not matched to a gene. The sample taken for sequencing was PBMCs. The TCR was taken from a woman aged 40 to 50 in good health and CMV-seropositive. The rearrangement uses TRBV5-1 and TRBJ2-1, with 11 bases lining up with TRBD1. The CDR3 sequence: CASSPGQGGIAGNNEQFF. In DNA, the CDR3 is TGCGCCAGCAGCCCGGGACAGGGGGGAATAGCGGGGAACAATGAGCAGTTCTTC.